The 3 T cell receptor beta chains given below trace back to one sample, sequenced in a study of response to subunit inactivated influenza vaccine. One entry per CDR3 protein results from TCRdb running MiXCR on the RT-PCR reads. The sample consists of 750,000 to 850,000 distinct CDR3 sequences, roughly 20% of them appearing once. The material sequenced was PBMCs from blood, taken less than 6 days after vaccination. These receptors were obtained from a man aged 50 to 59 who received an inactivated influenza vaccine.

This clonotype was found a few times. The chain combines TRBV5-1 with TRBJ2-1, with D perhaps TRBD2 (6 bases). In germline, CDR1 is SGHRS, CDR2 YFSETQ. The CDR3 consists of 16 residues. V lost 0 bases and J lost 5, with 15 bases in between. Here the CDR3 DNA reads TGCGCCAGCAGCTTGGCCCCGCCCGGACTAAACAATGAGCAGTTCTTC. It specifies CASSLAPPGLNNEQFF.

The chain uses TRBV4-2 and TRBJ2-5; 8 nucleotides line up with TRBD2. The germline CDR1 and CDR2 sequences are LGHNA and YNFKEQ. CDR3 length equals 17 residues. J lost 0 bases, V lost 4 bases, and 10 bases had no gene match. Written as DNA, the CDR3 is TGTGCCAGCAGCCCCCGGCAGGGCGGGGGGAACCAAGAGACCCAGTACTTC. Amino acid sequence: CASSPRQGGGNQETQYF.

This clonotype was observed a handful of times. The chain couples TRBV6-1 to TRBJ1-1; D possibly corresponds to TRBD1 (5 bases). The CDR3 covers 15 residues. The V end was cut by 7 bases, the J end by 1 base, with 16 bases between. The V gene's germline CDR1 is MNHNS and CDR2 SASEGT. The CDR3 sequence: CASTVGAAGNTEAFF. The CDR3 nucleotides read TGTGCCAGCACCGTAGGGGCAGCAGGGAACACTGAAGCTTTCTTT.